This TCR beta chain was identified in a study of cytomegalovirus exposure and HLA in healthy donors. The CDR3 has 14 residues. Looked up from germline, CDR1 is SGHAT and CDR2 is FQNNGV. V lost 2 bases to trimming and J lost 6 bases, with 14 bases between them. Both 60 Vbeta primers and 13 Jbeta primers went into the PCR. Measured with immunoSEQ multiplex PCR; TCRdb has only the in-frame clones, and not every one. The data contain approximately 190,000 clones, 82% of them seen just once; the ten biggest clones take up around 1.7%. Broader study findings: A later analysis linked 15,000 to 20,000 TCR beta sequences to HLA alleles at 0.05 false discovery rate.

Points on this clone: Antigen: not known.

The TCR sequence derives from a woman aged 18-29 years in good health and CMV-seronegative. V usage is TRBV11-2 and J usage is TRBJ2-7; a weak D match, TRBD1 (5 bases). Material for sequencing was PBMCs. CDR3 coding DNA: TGTGCCAGCAGCTTAAAAGGGGCCGGTAGCGAGCAGTACTTC. Translation: CASSLKGAGSEQYF.